The 12 T cell receptor beta chains in this list originate from one sample, sequenced in a study of OX40 agonist ivuxolimab in advanced cancers. Here immunoSEQ multiplex PCR was the method, and the copy in TCRdb shows in-frame clones only, minus some. The sample records 65,000 to 80,000 clones, 70% to 90% being singletons. Sequencing was performed on CD4+ or CD8+ T cells sorted from blood, taken in a trial of the OX40 agonist ivuxolimab. These receptors all come from an adult with an advanced solid tumor such as melanoma, head and neck, liver or kidney cancer.

Remarks on this clone: Other DNA sequences in the sample encode the same CDR3. The genes are TRBV5-1 and TRBJ2-5, with TRBD1 as a possible D gene (6 bases). V gave up 4 bases and J gave up 1 base, with 14 bases separating them. CDR1 SGHRS and CDR2 YFSETQ come from the germline V gene. The CDR3 has 15 amino acids. The CDR3 DNA sequence: TGCGCCAGCAGCCCGAGCGGACAGCCCCAAGAGACCCAGTACTTC. Its protein product is CASSPSGQPQETQYF.

The chain recombines TRBV15 with TRBJ2-7; D might be TRBD2 (6 bases). This CDR3 is 15 amino acids long. Trimming shortened V by 6 bases and J by 3 bases, and 18 bases separated the two germline ends. Germline CDR1 LNHNV, CDR2 YYDKDF (reference sequence). This CDR3 reads CATSPPTGLLYEQYF. In DNA, the CDR3 is TGTGCCACCAGTCCTCCTACGGGACTCCTCTACGAGCAGTACTTC.

This chain connects TRBV18 to TRBJ1-1; D call uncertain. CDR1 is KGHSH, CDR2 LQKENI, per germline. This CDR3 has 15 residues. The ends were cut back, 0 bases at V and 4 bases at J, with 12 bases in the middle. CDR3 protein: CASSPPSGDSTEAFF. The CDR3 coding sequence is TGTGCCAGCTCACCACCTTCTGGGGATAGCACTGAAGCTTTCTTT.

This chain connects TRBV7-2 to TRBJ2-1; weak D call: TRBD1 (6 bases). CDR1 and CDR2 from the germline V gene are SGHTA and FQGNSA. There are 17 residues in the CDR3. Deletions cut 4 bases from V and 5 bases from J, with 21 bases between. The DNA of the CDR3 is TGTGCCAGCAGCTCTCCCAGGGGTTCCGGACCTCACAATGAGCAGTTCTTC. Amino acid sequence: CASSSPRGSGPHNEQFF.

This clone was seen only once. V usage is TRBV19 and J usage is TRBJ1-2; D remains unclear. The V gene lost 10 bases and the J gene lost 4 bases, with 7 bases spanning the gap. The CDR3 runs to 10 residues. Germline V gives CDR1 LNHDA, CDR2 SQIVND (reference sequence). The CDR3 protein is CANETYGYTF. The DNA for the CDR3 is TGTGCCAACGAAACCTATGGCTACACCTTC.

The chain joins TRBV6-4 to TRBJ2-7; TRBD1 or TRBD2 may be the D gene (6 bases each). The germline V gene has CDR1 MRHNA and CDR2 SNTAGT. There are 12 residues in the CDR3. Deletions cut 8 bases from V and 6 bases from J, with 14 bases between. The CDR3: CASPGAYGEQYF. In DNA form, the CDR3 reads TGTGCCAGCCCGGGGGCGTATGGCGAGCAGTACTTC.

DNA of the CDR3: TGTGCCAGCAGCTTAGGAACGATGGGTGGATCACCCCTCCACTTT. This sequence encodes CASSLGTMGGSPLHF. The chain is built from TRBV7-9 and TRBJ1-6; D is ambiguous. Germline CDR1 and CDR2: SEHNR and FQNEAQ (reference sequence). The length of the CDR3 is 15 residues. V shed 1 base and J shed 10 bases, with 14 bases lying between them.

This clone was observed once. The genes are TRBV5-4 and TRBJ2-5; 10 bases are a match to TRBD1. This CDR3 has 15 amino acids. The ends lost 5 bases at V and 0 bases at J; junction bases unmatched: 4. Germline V CDR1 and CDR2: SGHNT, YYREEE (reference sequence). The CDR3 bases are TGTGCCAGCAGTAGGGACAGGGGCTACCAAGAGACCCAGTACTTC. It translates to CASSRDRGYQETQYF.

This clone has more than one count but fewer than ten. V gene TRBV28 combines with J gene TRBJ1-6; possibly TRBD1 for D (5 bases). This CDR3 region has 14 residues. V shed 5 bases and J shed 9 bases, with 14 bases lying between them. Germline V gives CDR1 MDHEN, CDR2 SYDVKM. Written as DNA, the CDR3 is TGTGCCAGCAGTGGGGCCCCACGGGGTTCACCCCTCCACTTT. Amino acid sequence: CASSGAPRGSPLHF.

V and J are TRBV2 and TRBJ1-1, with D possibly matching TRBD1 (6 bases). This CDR3 is 13 amino acids long. The germline V and J ends were trimmed by 7 bases and 1 base, with 10 bases remaining between them. Per germline, CDR1 SNHLY and CDR2 FYNNEI. The CDR3 DNA reads as TGTGCCAGCACTGGACAGTGGAACACTGAAGCTTTCTTT. Protein product: CASTGQWNTEAFF. Combining the CDR3 with reference TRBV2 and TRBJ1-1 gives the whole variable domain EPEVTQTPSHQVTQMGQEVILRCVPISNHLYFYWYRQILGQKVEFLVSFYNNEISEKSEIFDDQFSVERPDGSNFTLKIRSTKLEDSAMYFCASTGQWNTEAFFGQGTRLTVV.

The J gene is TRBJ1-6, the V gene TRBV7-2, with D possibly matching TRBD1 (5 bases). Per germline, CDR1 SGHTA and CDR2 FQGNSA. V was clipped by 8 bases and J by 6 bases, with 20 bases between them. This CDR3 region has 16 residues. This CDR3 reads CASSPRGTTLNSPLHF. The CDR3 DNA sequence: TGTGCCAGCTCCCCCCGGGGCACCACGCTTAATTCACCCCTCCACTTT.

The chain has TRBV19 and TRBJ2-1; 10 bases match TRBD2. Germline loops: CDR1 LNHDA, CDR2 SQIVND (reference sequence). V lost 1 base to trimming and J lost 6 bases; unmatched junction nucleotides: 9. The CDR3 is 17 residues long. The CDR3 nucleotides are TGTGCCAGTAGTATAGTGTCGGTAGCGGGGGGACCCAATGAGCAGTTCTTC. Translated, it gives CASSIVSVAGGPNEQFF.